This TCR beta chain was sequenced during a study of OX40 agonist ivuxolimab in advanced cancers. Repertoires were generated with immunoSEQ multiplex PCR, while TCRdb's copy carries only in-frame clones and drops some. The table lists 80,000 to 95,000 clones, just over 85% of them singletons. The CDR3 loop spans 15 amino acids. In germline, CDR1 is SGHRS, CDR2 YFSETQ. Trimming removed 3 bases from V and 2 bases from J; junction bases left unmatched: 7. The gene calls are TRBV5-1 and TRBJ2-7; 8 bases are shared with TRBD1. Sequencing was performed on CD4+ or CD8+ T cells sorted from blood, taken in a trial of the OX40 agonist ivuxolimab. This TCR was sampled from an adult with an advanced solid tumor such as melanoma, head and neck, liver or kidney cancer. In nucleotides, the CDR3 is TGCGCCAGCAGCTCATGGACAGGGTCCCCCTACGAGCAGTACTTC. Translation gives CASSSWTGSPYEQYF.